The 20 T cell receptor beta chains listed next were all sequenced from one sample in a study of response to subunit inactivated influenza vaccine. From the RT-PCR reads, TCRdb called clonotypes with MiXCR, one entry per CDR3 protein. The sample yields roughly 290,000 distinct CDR3 sequences, 20% to 25% seen once. The sequencing used PBMCs from blood, collected about 20 months after vaccination. These receptors were taken from a man in his fifties or sixties who received an inactivated influenza vaccine.

This clonotype was recorded a few times. The J gene is TRBJ2-1, the V gene TRBV2, with 9 bases aligning to TRBD2. The V gene end was trimmed by 6 bases and the J gene end by 7 bases; junction bases not matched to a gene: 4. This CDR3 spans 13 amino acids. Germline V gene sequence: CDR1 SNHLY, CDR2 FYNNEI. This chain's CDR3 is CASRASGANEQFF. DNA of the CDR3: TGTGCCAGCAGGGCTAGCGGGGCAAATGAGCAGTTCTTC.

This clonotype was picked up many times. The rearrangement links TRBV7-9 to TRBJ1-1; TRBD1 matches 7 bases. Trimming took 5 bases from V and 4 from J; bases not matched to a gene: 10. CDR3 size: 15 residues. From germline, CDR1 is SEHNR and CDR2 FQNEAQ (reference sequence). CDR3 bases: TGTGCCAGCAGCAAACGACAGGGTGGCTTCACTGAAGCTTTCTTT. Protein: CASSKRQGGFTEAFF.

This clonotype has a handful of counts. The rearrangement joins TRBV11-1 to TRBJ1-5, with 9 bases matching TRBD1. CDR1 is SGHAT and CDR2 is FQDESV in the germline V gene (reference sequence). The CDR3 length is 18 residues. Trimming removed 5 bases from V and 3 bases from J; junction bases left unmatched: 14. CDR3 in DNA: TGTGCCAGCAGCCTCGAATCGGCGGGGGACAGGGCCAATCAGCCCCAGCATTTT. Its translation is CASSLESAGDRANQPQHF. Based on the CDR3 plus reference TRBV11-1 and TRBJ1-5, the full variable domain is EAEVAQSPRYKITEKSQAVAFWCDPISGHATLYWYRQILGQGPELLVQFQDESVVDDSQLPKDRFSAERLKGVDSTLKIQPAELGDSAMYLCASSLESAGDRANQPQHFGDGTRLSIL.

This clonotype was observed a few times. V and J are TRBV5-1 and TRBJ2-7; D possibly corresponds to TRBD2 (7 bases). CDR1 and CDR2 (germline): SGHRS, YFSETQ. V was pared by 4 bases and J by 2 bases, with 16 bases between. The CDR3 contains 15 residues. The CDR3 region is CASSRGGEPTYEQYF. For the CDR3, the DNA is TGCGCCAGCAGCAGAGGGGGGGAGCCAACCTACGAGCAGTACTTC.

The chain links TRBV28 to TRBJ1-5, with a weak D call TRBD1 (5 bases). Germline V CDR1 and CDR2: MDHEN, SYDVKM. This CDR3 comprises 15 residues. V was trimmed by 7 bases and J by 0 bases, leaving 13 bases between them. The CDR3 is CASNRKTVSNQPQHF. For the CDR3, the DNA is TGTGCCAGCAACCGAAAGACAGTTAGCAATCAGCCCCAGCATTTT.

This clonotype was seen only a few times. The chain links TRBV11-2 to TRBJ2-1; no firm D call. The germline V gene encodes CDR1 SGHAT and CDR2 FQNNGV. The CDR3 consists of 13 residues. V gave up 8 bases and J gave up 4 bases, with 12 bases separating them. CDR3 protein: CASSSLGYNEQFF. The CDR3 nucleotides read TGTGCCAGCTCTTCATTGGGGTACAATGAGCAGTTCTTC.

The chain couples TRBV13 to TRBJ2-4; either TRBD1 or TRBD2 may supply D (5 bases each). Trimming took off 5 bases at V and 8 bases at J, with 13 bases between the two ends. This CDR3 contains 13 residues. CDR1 is PRHDT and CDR2 is FYEKMQ in the germline V gene (reference sequence). The CDR3 coding sequence is TGTGCCAGCAGCACGCCGGGGACGGACATTCAGTACTTC. Amino acids: CASSTPGTDIQYF.

This clonotype showed up just once. The rearrangement uses TRBV7-6 and TRBJ2-1; TRBD1 aligns across 7 bases. Germline V lookup: CDR1 SGHVS, CDR2 FNYEAQ. The ends lost 5 bases at V and 3 bases at J; junction bases unmatched: 7. The CDR3 runs to 15 residues. CDR3 DNA: TGTGCCAGCAGCCTAAAGACAGGGTTCTACAATGAGCAGTTCTTC. Translating it yields CASSLKTGFYNEQFF.

The CDR3 loop reads CSARDLTGHQPQHF. The CDR3 DNA sequence: TGCAGTGCTAGAGATCTAACAGGACATCAGCCCCAGCATTTT. J is TRBJ1-5 and V is TRBV20-1, with a weak D call TRBD1 (5 bases). The CDR3 totals 14 residues. Germline loops: CDR1 DFQATT, CDR2 SNEGSKA (reference sequence). Trimming removed 0 bases at V and 5 bases at J, with 11 bases between.

The rearrangement joins TRBV4-2 to TRBJ1-1; no reliable D call. Per the germline V gene, CDR1 is LGHNA and CDR2 is YNFKEQ. The length of the CDR3 is 16 residues. V shed 1 base and J shed 1 base, with 13 bases lying between them. The CDR3 protein is CASSQGSGRPNTEAFF. CDR3 DNA: TGTGCCAGCAGCCAAGGGTCAGGTCGGCCGAACACTGAAGCTTTCTTT.

The chain carries TRBV7-8 and TRBJ2-2; D call uncertain. Germline CDR1 SGHVS, CDR2 FQNEAQ. The germline V and J ends were trimmed by 5 bases and 3 bases, with 10 bases remaining between them. The CDR3 has 14 residues. Here the CDR3 DNA reads TGTGCCAGCAGCCCCCGCGGAGACACCGGGGAGCTGTTTTTT. Encoded protein: CASSPRGDTGELFF.

V and J are TRBV6-1 and TRBJ1-4; TRBD1 agrees at 7 bases. The CDR3 sequence is 16 residues long. Losses at the gene ends were 9 bases for V and 0 bases for J; bases not matched to a gene: 10. Germline-derived CDR1 and CDR2 are MNHNS and SASEGT. In nucleotides, the CDR3 is TGTGCCAGTACGGGACAGTCACTTGCAACTAATGAAAAACTGTTTTTT. It translates to CASTGQSLATNEKLFF.

This clonotype occurred many times. The rearrangement joins TRBV7-2 to TRBJ1-2; tentative D call: TRBD1 (5 bases). CDR3 length: 14 amino acids. The V end was cut by 5 bases, the J end by 3 bases, with 13 bases between. The germline CDR1 and CDR2 sequences are SGHTA and FQGNSA. The CDR3 spells CASSRRQQDYGYTF. The CDR3 bases are TGTGCCAGCAGCCGCAGACAGCAGGACTATGGCTACACCTTC.

This chain uses TRBV13 with TRBJ2-7; no definite D call. Per the germline V gene, CDR1 is PRHDT and CDR2 is FYEKMQ (reference sequence). The CDR3 runs to 14 residues. The V end was cut by 5 bases, the J end by 2 bases, with 13 bases between. Here the CDR3 reads CASSLIHKAYEQYF. The CDR3 coding sequence is TGTGCCAGCAGCCTAATACATAAGGCCTACGAGCAGTACTTC.

In this sample, this clonotype turned up many times. J is TRBJ2-5 and V is TRBV6-1; D gene uncertain. This CDR3 has 14 residues. Germline CDR1 MNHNS, CDR2 SASEGT. V dropped 1 base and J dropped 1 base, with 7 bases sitting between them. CDR3 in amino acids: CASSEVRVQETQYF. CDR3 coding DNA: TGTGCCAGCAGTGAAGTTAGGGTCCAAGAGACCCAGTACTTC.

V and J are TRBV12-3 or TRBV12-4 and TRBJ2-1; possibly TRBD2 for D (6 bases). V was cut by 4 bases and J by 8 bases, with 6 bases left in between. The CDR3 is 11 amino acids. This CDR3 reads CASSWRDEQFF. DNA for the CDR3: TGTGCCAGCAGTTGGAGGGATGAGCAGTTCTTC.

The gene calls are TRBV28 and TRBJ1-5, with 7 bases lining up with TRBD1. Germline assignment: CDR1 MDHEN and CDR2 SYDVKM. Trimming cost V 7 bases and J 6 bases; bases outside gene matches: 15. This CDR3 comprises 16 residues. This CDR3 is CASIPPSRQGAQPQHF. As DNA, the CDR3 is TGTGCCAGCATCCCCCCCTCGCGACAGGGAGCTCAGCCCCAGCATTTT.

This clonotype has at least ten counts. The chain recombines TRBV28 with TRBJ2-1; D possibly matches TRBD1 or TRBD2 (5 bases each). The CDR3 is made up of 16 amino acids. V lost 6 bases to trimming and J lost 6 bases, with 21 bases between them. Germline loops: CDR1 MDHEN, CDR2 SYDVKM. The CDR3 loop is CASRPEDILRGNEQFF. The CDR3 coding sequence is TGTGCCAGCAGGCCAGAGGACATATTGAGGGGCAATGAGCAGTTCTTC.

This clonotype was observed a handful of times. The genes are TRBV7-9 and TRBJ2-1; either TRBD1 or TRBD2 may supply D (5 bases each). The CDR3 spans 15 residues. V was shortened by 4 bases and J by 4 bases, with 14 bases between the two germline ends. CDR1 is SEHNR and CDR2 is FQNEAQ in the germline V gene (reference sequence). CDR3 loop: CASSYTRGLYNEQFF. The CDR3 bases are TGTGCCAGCAGCTATACTAGGGGTTTATACAATGAGCAGTTCTTC.

The chain recombines TRBV29-1 with TRBJ2-5; D is undetermined. Germline V gene lookup returns CDR1 SQVTM and CDR2 ANQGSEA. V lost 4 bases to trimming and J lost 1 base, with 4 bases between them. The CDR3 spans 11 residues. The CDR3 sequence: CSVVSQETQYF. The CDR3 DNA follows: TGCAGCGTTGTTTCCCAAGAGACCCAGTACTTC.